These 11 T cell receptor beta chains came from one sample sequenced in a study of blood T cells in healthy people across ages. A J-beta primer mix and a sample-barcoded 5' primer were used in a second PCR of about 7 to 12 cycles. Each CDR3 protein is one row after TCRdb ran MiXCR on the 5' RACE reads. The sample consists of 1.5 million to 2 million distinct CDR3 sequences, around 42% of them appearing once. The sequenced sample was blood. The receptors were gathered from a human donor in good health.

This clonotype was seen only a few times. The genes are TRBV5-1 and TRBJ2-7, with a tentative D call TRBD1 (5 bases). The germline V gene encodes CDR1 SGHRS and CDR2 YFSETQ. The V gene lost 3 bases and the J gene lost 2 bases, with 12 bases spanning the gap. The CDR3 loop spans 14 amino acids. The CDR3 region is CASSSPRQPYEQYF. The CDR3 DNA follows: TGCGCCAGCAGCTCACCTCGACAGCCCTACGAGCAGTACTTC.

This rearrangement joins TRBV20-1 to TRBJ2-7; TRBD2 aligns across 10 bases. Germline loops: CDR1 DFQATT, CDR2 SNEGSKA (reference sequence). V was clipped by 3 bases and J by 5 bases; unmatched bases: 7. The CDR3 consists of 14 residues. The CDR3 protein is CSARAGTSVDEQYF. In nucleotides, the CDR3 is TGCAGTGCTAGGGCCGGGACTAGCGTGGACGAGCAGTACTTC.

The chain links TRBV4-1 to TRBJ1-1, with D hard to call. Trimming took 1 base from V and 6 from J, leaving 6 bases between them. The germline CDR1 and CDR2 sequences are MGHRA and YSYEKL. The CDR3 covers 12 residues. The CDR3 sequence is CASSQAGPEAFF. DNA for the CDR3: TGCGCCAGCAGCCAAGCGGGCCCTGAAGCTTTCTTT.

The chain links TRBV4-2 to TRBJ2-3, with 11 positions matching TRBD2. This CDR3 contains 16 residues. V was pared by 2 bases and J by 5 bases, with 6 bases of the junction left unmatched. The germline CDR1 and CDR2 sequences are LGHNA and YNFKEQ. CDR3 sequence (DNA): TGTGCCAGCAGCCAACTAGCGGGGGGCTCCATAGATACGCAGTATTTT. Translation: CASSQLAGGSIDTQYF.

This CDR3 reads CASSLGPPANEQFF. The CDR3 DNA reads as TGTGCCAGCAGCTTAGGCCCTCCGGCAAATGAGCAGTTCTTC. This chain connects TRBV7-9 to TRBJ2-1; D is ambiguous. V lost 1 base and J lost 7, with 11 bases in between. The CDR3 is made up of 14 amino acids. The germline CDR1 and CDR2 sequences are SEHNR and FQNEAQ (reference sequence).

The J gene is TRBJ1-2, the V gene TRBV29-1; 7 bases are a match to TRBD1. Trimming at V came to 0 bases and at J to 3 bases, leaving 4 bases not matched to a gene. The germline V gene encodes CDR1 SQVTM and CDR2 ANQGSEA. The CDR3 runs to 14 residues. The DNA for the CDR3 is TGCAGCGTTGAAGATCAGGGGGGATACTATGGCTACACCTTC. It encodes CSVEDQGGYYGYTF.

This clonotype was counted only a few times. The CDR3 region is CSAQRDRAAPRGYTF. The CDR3 DNA reads TGCAGTGCTCAAAGGGACAGGGCAGCCCCCCGTGGCTACACCTTC. The chain is built from TRBV20-1 and TRBJ1-2; 9 positions agree with TRBD1. J gave up 7 bases and V 5 bases, and 14 bases lay outside the gene matches. Germline V gene lookup returns CDR1 DFQATT and CDR2 SNEGSKA (reference sequence). The CDR3 is 15 amino acids.

A few counts support this clonotype. The chain couples TRBV2 to TRBJ2-3, with 7 bases that match TRBD1. The CDR3 spans 13 residues. Germline V lookup: CDR1 SNHLY, CDR2 FYNNEI. The V segment lost 6 bases and the J segment 2 bases; nucleotides outside the gene matches: 2. The CDR3 loop is CASRGQFTDTQYF. The CDR3 DNA reads as TGTGCCAGCAGGGGACAGTTCACAGATACGCAGTATTTT.

This clonotype was recorded once. The gene calls are TRBV28 and TRBJ1-2; D is possibly TRBD1 (5 bases). CDR3 length equals 14 residues. Germline CDR1 reads MDHEN; CDR2 reads SYDVKM. V dropped 5 bases and J dropped 4 bases, with 14 bases sitting between them. Here the CDR3 DNA reads TGTGCCAGCAGTCCCGGTGACAGTATCTATGGCTACACCTTC. Translating it yields CASSPGDSIYGYTF.

The chain combines TRBV28 with TRBJ2-5, with 8 bases aligning to TRBD2. The J call may be faulty, since TRBJ2-7 better matches the DNA end. Germline assignment: CDR1 MDHEN and CDR2 SYDVKM. The length of the CDR3 is 17 residues. This chain's CDR3 is CASSSQREGVSFYEQYF. The CDR3, as DNA: TGTGCCAGCAGTTCCCAACGGGAGGGGGTCTCTTTCTACGAGCAGTACTTC.

J is TRBJ1-5 and V is TRBV28; no clear D. The CDR3 has 14 amino acids. V was cut by 5 bases and J by 5 bases, with 13 bases left in between. CDR1 and CDR2 (germline): MDHEN, SYDVKM. CDR3 DNA: TGTGCCAGCAGTCCATTGACCGGGTATCAGCCCCAGCATTTT. This translates into CASSPLTGYQPQHF.